Below are 16 T cell receptor beta chains sequenced from a single sample in a study of T cell repertoires in ileal Crohn's disease. Libraries were prepared by immunoSEQ multiplex PCR; TCRdb keeps only in-frame clonotypes and omits some of them. The sample contains 15,000 or so clones, about 92% of which appear only once. The sequenced material came from ileal tissue. The receptors were sampled from an adult with Crohn's disease.

The J gene is TRBJ1-5, the V gene TRBV6-6; 10 nucleotides line up with TRBD1. The CDR3 loop spans 16 amino acids. Germline V lookup: CDR1 MNHNY, CDR2 SVGAGI (reference sequence). V was clipped by 0 bases and J by 2 bases; unmatched bases: 1. This CDR3 is CASSYSGTGGNQPQHF. CDR3 in DNA: TGTGCCAGCAGTTACTCTGGGACAGGGGGCAATCAGCCCCAGCATTTT.

This chain joins TRBV6-1 and TRBJ1-5; tentatively, D is TRBD1 (5 bases). The CDR3 has 12 residues. Per germline, CDR1 MNHNS and CDR2 SASEGT. The CDR3 DNA reads as TGTGCGGCGGGGGGTTGGGATCAGCCCCAGCATTTT. It specifies CAAGGWDQPQHF.

The chain links TRBV4-1 to TRBJ1-1; 9 positions agree with TRBD1. Losses at the gene ends were 3 bases for V and 1 base for J; bases not matched to a gene: 12. Germline V gene data show CDR1 as MGHRA and CDR2 as YSYEKL. The CDR3 extends over 18 amino acids. CDR3 loop: CASSHVRGTGSANTEAFF. The CDR3 DNA is TGCGCCAGCAGCCACGTCCGCGGGACAGGGTCTGCGAACACTGAAGCTTTCTTT.

The gene calls are TRBV7-6 and TRBJ1-6; weak D call: TRBD1 (6 bases). V gave up 2 bases and J gave up 6 bases, with 14 bases separating them. This CDR3 region has 16 residues. The germline CDR1 and CDR2 sequences are SGHVS and FNYEAQ. CDR3 sequence reads: CASSLSAGAVNSPLHF. Written as DNA, the CDR3 is TGTGCCAGCAGCTTATCGGCAGGGGCGGTTAATTCACCCCTCCACTTT. Filled out from reference TRBV7-6 and TRBJ1-6, the complete variable domain reads GAGVSQSPRYKVTKRGQDVALRCDPISGHVSLYWYRQALGQGPEFLTYFNYEAQQDKSGLPNDRFSAERPEGSISTLTIQRTEQRDSAMYRCASSLSAGAVNSPLHFGNGTRLTVT.

This chain connects TRBV10-3 to TRBJ1-2; possible D gene TRBD1, 5 bases. This CDR3 is built from 12 residues. Trimming took off 6 bases at V and 6 bases at J, with 11 bases between the two ends. CDR1 is ENHRY, CDR2 SYGVKD, per germline. In nucleotides, the CDR3 is TGTGCCATCAGGGGACTCTCGGATGGCTACACCTTC. It specifies CAIRGLSDGYTF.

The rearrangement links TRBV6-6 to TRBJ2-5, with a weak D call TRBD1 (5 bases). V gave up 0 bases and J gave up 5 bases, with 13 bases separating them. The CDR3 is made up of 15 amino acids. Germline values: CDR1 MNHNY, CDR2 SVGAGI (reference sequence). The CDR3 nucleotides are TGTGCCAGCAGTTACTCCTCAGGGATAAGTGAGACCCAGTACTTC. Translation gives CASSYSSGISETQYF.

The chain uses TRBV29-1 and TRBJ2-7; D might be TRBD2 (6 bases). The CDR3 has 12 amino acids. Trimming stripped 7 bases from V and 1 base from J, with 11 bases between. Germline CDR1 SQVTM, CDR2 ANQGSEA. The CDR3 protein is CSALGGSYEQYF. The CDR3 nucleotides read TGCAGCGCCCTTGGGGGGTCCTACGAGCAGTACTTC.

This chain links TRBV9 with TRBJ1-2; 11 nucleotides match TRBD1. Germline V gene data show CDR1 as SGDLS and CDR2 as YYNGEE. The CDR3 has 17 amino acids. After removal of 0 bases from V and 8 bases from J, the junction contained 12 bases not matched to a gene. The CDR3 spells CASSVGLRTGGVEGYTF. Written as DNA, the CDR3 is TGTGCCAGCAGCGTAGGATTGAGGACAGGGGGCGTGGAAGGCTACACCTTC. Based on the CDR3 plus reference TRBV9 and TRBJ1-2, the full variable domain is DSGVTQTPKHLITATGQRVTLRCSPRSGDLSVYWYQQSLDQGLQFLIQYYNGEERAKGNILERFSAQQFPDLHSELNLSSLELGDSALYFCASSVGLRTGGVEGYTFGSGTRLTVV.

V usage is TRBV28 and J usage is TRBJ1-5; D perhaps matches TRBD1 (5 bases). The germline CDR1 and CDR2 sequences are MDHEN and SYDVKM. CDR3 size: 17 residues. V was clipped by 5 bases and J by 0 bases, with 17 bases between them. The CDR3 DNA follows: TGTGCCAGCAGTCCTTCCGACAGACTTTATAGCAATCAGCCCCAGCATTTT. It encodes CASSPSDRLYSNQPQHF.

The chain combines TRBV9 with TRBJ2-5, with a possible D match to TRBD1 (7 bases). There are 14 residues in the CDR3. V was trimmed by 0 bases and J by 4 bases, leaving 10 bases between them. Germline values: CDR1 SGDLS, CDR2 YYNGEE. CDR3 DNA: TGTGCCAGCAGCGTAGGGCAGGGGGGAGAGACCCAGTACTTC. Translating gives CASSVGQGGETQYF.

CDR3 sequence reads: CASSLNGDTEAFF. Written as DNA, the CDR3 is TGCGCCAGCAGCTTGAACGGGGACACTGAAGCTTTCTTT. The chain links TRBV5-1 to TRBJ1-1, with D unresolved. Trimming shortened V by 1 base and J by 3 bases, and 7 bases separated the two germline ends. CDR3 length: 13 amino acids. Germline CDR1 and CDR2: SGHRS and YFSETQ.

The chain uses TRBV5-1 and TRBJ2-3; D is unresolved. The CDR3 extends over 12 amino acids. Germline CDR1 SGHRS, CDR2 YFSETQ. The germline V and J ends were trimmed by 4 bases and 3 bases, with 6 bases remaining between them. As DNA, the CDR3 is TGCGCCAGCAGCCCCCAAACAGATACGCAGTATTTT. This translates into CASSPQTDTQYF. Supplemented by reference TRBV5-1 and TRBJ2-3, the full variable domain reads KAGVTQTPRYLIKTRGQQVTLSCSPISGHRSVSWYQQTPGQGLQFLFEYFSETQRNKGNFPGRFSGRQFSNSRSEMNVSTLELGDSALYLCASSPQTDTQYFGPGTRLTVL.

This clone was counted once. This rearrangement joins TRBV6-5 to TRBJ1-2; 8 nucleotides line up with TRBD1. The CDR3 is 15 residues long. Looked up from germline, CDR1 is MNHEY and CDR2 is SVGAGI. Germline trimming cut 0 bases from V and 6 bases from J; bases unmatched to any gene: 6. CDR3 amino acids: CASSYSRAGGHGYTF. In DNA, the CDR3 is TGTGCCAGCAGTTACTCACGGGCAGGGGGCCATGGCTACACCTTC.

The rearrangement uses TRBV7-9 and TRBJ2-2, with D unresolved. There are 12 residues in the CDR3. Trimming stripped 1 base from V and 6 bases from J, with 3 bases between. In germline, CDR1 is SEHNR, CDR2 FQNEAQ (reference sequence). CDR3 amino acids: CASSLVSGELFF. Written as DNA, the CDR3 is TGTGCCAGCAGCTTAGTCTCCGGGGAGCTGTTTTTT.

The V and J genes are TRBV5-1 and TRBJ2-1; 7 nucleotides line up with TRBD2. The trim removed 4 bases at V and 0 bases at J, leaving 28 bases unmatched. The CDR3 length is 23 residues. The germline CDR1 and CDR2 sequences are SGHRS and YFSETQ. CDR3 region: CASSLPEDPGGSGKPHSYNEQFF. The CDR3 DNA follows: TGCGCCAGCAGCCTACCGGAGGACCCGGGAGGTAGCGGTAAACCCCACTCCTACAATGAGCAGTTCTTC.

The V gene is TRBV27, the J gene TRBJ1-2, with TRBD1 matching over 9 bases. Germline V CDR1 and CDR2: MNHEY, SMNVEV (reference sequence). After removal of 5 bases from V and 3 bases from J, the junction contained 7 bases not matched to a gene. The CDR3 sequence is 15 residues long. The CDR3 spells CASSPLTGGYYGYTF. The CDR3 DNA follows: TGTGCCAGCAGTCCCCTGACAGGGGGTTACTATGGCTACACCTTC.